This T cell receptor beta chain stems from a study of Tregs in tolerant kidney transplant recipients. General study findings and limits: Activated donor B cell expansion appeared to reveal the most relevant donor-specific TCRbeta repertoire. In tolerant patients, donor-specific Tregs outgrew total Tregs, suggesting antigen-driven expansion. Few patients were studied, so findings need validation in larger groups.

The CDR3 consists of 17 residues. Germline CDR1 is SGHTA and CDR2 is FQGTGA. With V trimmed by 5 bases and J by 7 bases, 15 bases remained unmatched. Recipients received nonmyeloablative bone marrow transplants from related graft donors, with transient mixed chimerism. Measured with immunoSEQ multiplex PCR; TCRdb has only the in-frame clones, and not every one. The sample table sets out tens of thousands of clones. Notes on this clone: The antigen is not known. With the read ending 3 residues before the CDR3 end, the germline J gene is used to fill in that end.

The sample in question was CD4+ T cells from blood (PBMCs), obtained 24 months after the transplant. V is TRBV7-3 and J is TRBJ2-1, with 9 bases identical to TRBD2. The sequence was obtained from a human patient who received a combined kidney and bone marrow transplant. Some T cells here may be from the graft donor. This chain's CDR3 is CASSPNSGSGIWNEQFF. CDR3 bases read: TGTGCCAGCAGCCCCAATAGCGGGAGTGGTATATGGAATGAG.